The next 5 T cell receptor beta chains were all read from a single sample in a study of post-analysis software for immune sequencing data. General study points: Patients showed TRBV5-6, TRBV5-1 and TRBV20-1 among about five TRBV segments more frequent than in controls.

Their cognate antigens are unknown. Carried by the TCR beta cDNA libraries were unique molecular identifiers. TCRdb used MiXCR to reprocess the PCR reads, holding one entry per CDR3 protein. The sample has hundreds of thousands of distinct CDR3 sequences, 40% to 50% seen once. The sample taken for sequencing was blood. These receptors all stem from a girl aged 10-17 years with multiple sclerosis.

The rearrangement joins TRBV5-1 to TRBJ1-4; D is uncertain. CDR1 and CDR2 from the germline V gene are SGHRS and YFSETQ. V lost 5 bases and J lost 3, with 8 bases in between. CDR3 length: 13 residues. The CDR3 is CASRSEANEKLFF. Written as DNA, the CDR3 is TGCGCCAGCAGGTCCGAAGCTAATGAAAAACTGTTTTTT.

CDR3 protein: CASSSPGQGVVEQYF. As DNA, the CDR3 is TGTGCCAGCAGCTCTCCGGGACAGGGGGTGGTCGAGCAGTACTTC. The chain employs TRBV9 and TRBJ2-7; 11 bases align to TRBD1. Germline V gives CDR1 SGDLS, CDR2 YYNGEE. V lost 4 bases to trimming and J lost 6 bases; unmatched junction nucleotides: 9. The CDR3 is 15 residues long.

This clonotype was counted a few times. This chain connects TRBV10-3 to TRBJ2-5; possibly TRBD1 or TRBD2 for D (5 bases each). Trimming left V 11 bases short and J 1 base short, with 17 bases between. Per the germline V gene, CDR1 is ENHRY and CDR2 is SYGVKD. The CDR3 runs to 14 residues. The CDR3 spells CASQDSGPQETQYF. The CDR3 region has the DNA TGTGCCTCCCAGGATTCGGGGCCCCAAGAGACCCAGTACTTC.

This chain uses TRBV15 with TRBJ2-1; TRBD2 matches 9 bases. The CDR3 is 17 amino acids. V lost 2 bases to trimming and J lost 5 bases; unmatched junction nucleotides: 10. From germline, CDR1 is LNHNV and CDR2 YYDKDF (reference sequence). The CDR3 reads CATSRTITGTSHNEQFF. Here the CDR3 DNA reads TGTGCCACCAGCAGAACAATAACCGGGACTAGCCACAATGAGCAGTTCTTC.

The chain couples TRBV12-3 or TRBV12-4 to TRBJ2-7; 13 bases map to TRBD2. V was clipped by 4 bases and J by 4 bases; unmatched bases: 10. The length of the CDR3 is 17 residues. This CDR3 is CASSSPRLAGGIYEQYF. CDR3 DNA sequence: TGTGCCAGCAGTTCCCCTAGACTAGCGGGAGGCATATACGAGCAGTACTTC.